The clone carrying this TCR beta chain occurred a few times. The antigen is unknown. This record belongs to a study of T cell repertoires in cytomegalovirus infection. Overall study: HLA-B-restricted CMV epitopes that are well studied, plus recently identified HLA-C-restricted ones, were used by the study. Indications of both CMV infection and matching HLA type were provided by public TCR beta signatures. Study-level points and caveats: Across the ex vivo response, the dominant clonotypes were HLA-C-restricted CMV-specific TCR beta clonotypes. CMV carriers having the relevant HLA were flagged by cumulative public TCR beta family frequency.

TCRdb re-called the reads through MiXCR, storing one row per CDR3 protein. The sample consists of hundreds of thousands of distinct CDR3 sequences, more than 40% of them appearing once. The CDR3 consists of 15 residues. V lost 1 base and J 9 bases, leaving 13 bases between the germline ends. The V gene's germline CDR1 is LNHDA and CDR2 SQIVND (reference sequence). This receptor was taken from a human donor in good health (CMV status not recorded). Some clones in this sample may be carry-over from other donors' samples. V gene TRBV19 combines with J gene TRBJ1-6; the D gene is possibly TRBD1 (6 bases). The sample in question was cultured PBMCs, obtained from culture after CMV antigen stimulation. The CDR3 reads CASSIGRQGSSPLHF. The CDR3 coding sequence is TGTGCCAGTAGTATAGGTCGGCAGGGGAGTTCACCCCTCCACTTT.